The 4 T cell receptor beta chains given below trace back to one sample, sequenced in a study of blood T cell repertoires in COVID-19. The assay was immunoSEQ multiplex PCR, and TCRdb's table has in-frame clones only and misses some. There are fewer than 110,000 clones in the sample; roughly 84% occur only once, and more than 4% lies in the top ten. The sequenced material came from peripheral blood. These receptor sequences come from a human donor in a cohort sampled during active COVID-19.

V and J are TRBV29-1 and TRBJ2-2; a possible D gene is TRBD2 (7 bases). Germline-derived CDR1 and CDR2 are SQVTM and ANQGSEA. Trimming removed 4 bases at V and 1 base at J, with 13 bases between. This CDR3 is built from 15 residues. The CDR3 sequence: CSVAGRGRNTGELFF. The CDR3 nucleotides read TGCAGCGTTGCAGGGAGGGGGAGGAACACCGGGGAGCTGTTTTTT.

The genes are TRBV25-1 and TRBJ1-4; TRBD1 agrees at 8 bases. V shed 1 base and J 7 bases; nucleotides not matched to a gene: 2. Germline-derived CDR1 and CDR2 are MGHDK and SYGVNS. This CDR3 is 14 amino acids long. The chain's CDR3 is CASSESGGGEKLFF. Here the CDR3 DNA reads TGTGCCAGCAGTGAATCAGGGGGCGGTGAAAAACTGTTTTTT.

In this sample, this clone turned up once. The chain recombines TRBV6-1 with TRBJ2-1; 13 bases are shared with TRBD2. The CDR3 is 16 residues long. J lost 7 bases, V lost 4 bases, and 7 bases had no gene match. CDR1 is MNHNS, CDR2 SASEGT, per germline. CDR3 coding DNA: TGTGCCAGCAGTGCAACTAGCGGGAGGGCCAGAAATGAGCAGTTCTTC. The encoded protein is CASSATSGRARNEQFF.

The chain combines TRBV6-6 with TRBJ2-7; unclear D gene. V lost 2 bases to trimming and J lost 3 bases, with 11 bases between them. The CDR3 is 14 residues long. Germline values: CDR1 MNHNY, CDR2 SVGAGI (reference sequence). This CDR3 reads CASSYSPGHYEQYV. CDR3 sequence (DNA): TGTGCCAGCAGTTACAGTCCAGGCCACTACGAGCAGTACGTC.